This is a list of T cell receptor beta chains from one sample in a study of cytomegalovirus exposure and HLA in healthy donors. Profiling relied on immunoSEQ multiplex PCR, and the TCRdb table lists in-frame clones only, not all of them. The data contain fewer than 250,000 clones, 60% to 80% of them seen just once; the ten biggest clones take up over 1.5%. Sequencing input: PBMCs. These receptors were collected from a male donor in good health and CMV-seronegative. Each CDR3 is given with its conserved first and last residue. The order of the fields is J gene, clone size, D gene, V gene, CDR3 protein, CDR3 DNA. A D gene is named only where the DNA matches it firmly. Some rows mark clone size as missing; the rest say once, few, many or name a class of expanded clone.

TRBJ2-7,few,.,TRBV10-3,CAISEGFSVEQYF,TGTGCCATCAGTGAGGGGTTTAGCGTCGAGCAGTACTTC
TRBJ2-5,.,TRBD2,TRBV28,CASSPLAGGETQYF,TGTGCCAGCAGCCCCCTTGCGGGAGGAGAGACCCAGTACTTC
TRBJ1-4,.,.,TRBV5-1,CASSLTDNEKLFF,TGCGCCAGCAGCTTAACAGATAATGAAAAACTGTTTTTT
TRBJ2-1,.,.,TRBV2,CASLVSGQKFF,TGTGCCAGCTTGGTATCGGGACAAAAGTTCTTC
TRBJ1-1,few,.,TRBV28,CACAGTEAFF,TGTGCCTGCGCGGGGACTGAAGCTTTCTTT
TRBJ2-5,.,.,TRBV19,CASSIAPVQETQYF,TGTGCCAGTAGTATAGCTCCGGTCCAAGAGACCCAGTACTTC
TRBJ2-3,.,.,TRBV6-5,CASSPPGHEEYF,TGTGCCAGCAGTCCCCCGGGACACGAAGAGTATTTT
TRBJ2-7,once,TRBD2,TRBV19,CASSPGLAGIPYEQYF,TGTGCCAGTAGTCCGGGACTAGCGGGAATTCCCTACGAGCAGTACTTC
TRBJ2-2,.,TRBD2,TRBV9,CASSVRGGNTGELFF,TGTGCCAGCAGCGTCCGGGGGGGGAACACCGGGGAGCTGTTTTTT
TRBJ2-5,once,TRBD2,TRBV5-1,CASRPGLAGAPQLETQYF,TGCGCCAGCAGACCAGGGCTAGCGGGGGCCCCCCAACTAGAGACCCAGTACTTC
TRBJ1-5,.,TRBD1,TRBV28,CASSLRGRQNYHQPQHF,TGTGCCAGCTCGCTCAGGGGGAGACAAAACTACCATCAGCCCCAGCATTTT
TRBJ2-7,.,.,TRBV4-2,CASSQDGTGASYEQYF,TGTGCCAGCAGCCAAGATGGGACGGGAGCATCCTACGAGCAGTACTTC
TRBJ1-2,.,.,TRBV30,CAWDLQRPAGGYTF,TGTGCCTGGGACCTACAGAGACCCGCGGGAGGCTACACCTTC
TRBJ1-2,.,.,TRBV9,CASSVAEAGLILHYGYTF,TGTGCCAGCAGCGTAGCTGAGGCAGGGTTAATCCTTCACTATGGCTACACCTTC